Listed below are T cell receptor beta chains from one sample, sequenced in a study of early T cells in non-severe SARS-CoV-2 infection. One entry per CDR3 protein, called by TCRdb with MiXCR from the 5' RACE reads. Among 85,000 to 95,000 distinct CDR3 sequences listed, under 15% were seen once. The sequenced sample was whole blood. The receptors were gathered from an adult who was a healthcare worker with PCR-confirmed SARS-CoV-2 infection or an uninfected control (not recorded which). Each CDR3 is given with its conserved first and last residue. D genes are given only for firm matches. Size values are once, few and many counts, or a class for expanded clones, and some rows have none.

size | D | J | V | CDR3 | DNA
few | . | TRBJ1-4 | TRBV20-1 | CSAPPPALTNEKLFF | TGCAGTGCTCCCCCGCCGGCATTAACTAATGAAAAACTGTTTTTT
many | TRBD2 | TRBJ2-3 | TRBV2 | CASGTMGTDTQYF | TGTGCCAGTGGGACTATGGGCACAGATACGCAGTATTTT
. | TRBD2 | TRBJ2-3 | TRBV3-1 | CASSLTSGGRDTQYF | TGTGCCAGCAGCCTTACTAGCGGGGGGCGAGATACGCAGTATTTT
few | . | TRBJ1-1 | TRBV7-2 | CASSPVGGLMNTEAFF | TGTGCCAGCAGCCCCGTCGGGGGACTTATGAACACTGAAGCTTTCTTT
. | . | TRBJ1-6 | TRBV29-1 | CSVPLNSPLHF | TGCAGCGTTCCATTAAATTCACCCCTCCACTTT
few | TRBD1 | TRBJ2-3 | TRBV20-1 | CSANLPGRGLTDTQYF | TGCAGTGCTAACCTCCCTGGCAGGGGGTTGACAGATACGCAGTATTTT
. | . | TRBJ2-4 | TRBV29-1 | CSVARAWGNIQYF | TGCAGCGTTGCAAGGGCTTGGGGAAACATTCAGTACTTC
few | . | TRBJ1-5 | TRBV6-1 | CASSERGGYSNQPQHF | TGTGCCAGCAGTGAACGGGGGGGATATAGCAATCAGCCCCAGCATTTT
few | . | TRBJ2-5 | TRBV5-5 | CASSLDAYQETQYF | TGTGCCAGCAGCTTGGATGCCTACCAAGAGACCCAGTACTTC
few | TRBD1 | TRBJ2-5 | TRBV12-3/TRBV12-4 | CASRASGGGEGTQYF | TGTGCCAGCAGGGCATCAGGGGGCGGGGAAGGGACCCAGTACTTC
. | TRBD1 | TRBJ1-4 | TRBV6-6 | CASSSSGQGARELFF | TGTGCCAGCAGTTCTAGTGGGCAGGGGGCGCGGGAACTGTTTTTT
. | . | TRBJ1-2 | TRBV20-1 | CSAREIGKDGYTF | TGCAGTGCTAGAGAAATCGGGAAAGATGGCTACACCTTC
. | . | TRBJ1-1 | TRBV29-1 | CSVGSGAGRAFF | TGCAGCGTTGGGAGTGGGGCAGGGCGTGCTTTCTTT
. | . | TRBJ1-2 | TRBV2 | CASSELGGYGYTF | TGTGCCAGCAGTGAATTGGGGGGCTATGGCTACACCTTC
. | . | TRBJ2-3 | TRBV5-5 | CASSVGVTGKTDTQYF | TGTGCCAGCAGCGTGGGGGTGACGGGGAAAACAGATACGCAGTATTTT
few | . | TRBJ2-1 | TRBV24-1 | CATSDSLQGRTYNEQFF | TGTGCCACCAGTGATTCCTTACAGGGTCGGACCTACAATGAGCAGTTCTTC
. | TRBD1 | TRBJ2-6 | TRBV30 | CAWSDGQVRSGANVLTF | TGTGCCTGGAGTGACGGACAGGTCCGCTCTGGGGCCAACGTCCTGACTTTC
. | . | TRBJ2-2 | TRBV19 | CVSSILLNSAGELFF | TGTGTCAGTAGTATTCTCCTTAATTCCGCCGGGGAGCTGTTTTTT
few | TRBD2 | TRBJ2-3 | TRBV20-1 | CSAPSGGNTDTQYF | TGCAGTGCTCCTAGCGGGGGAAACACAGATACGCAGTATTTT
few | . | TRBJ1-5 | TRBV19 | CASSITGGYGNQPQHF | TGTGCCAGTAGTATTACGGGAGGATATGGCAATCAGCCCCAGCATTTT
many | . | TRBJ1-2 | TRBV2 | CASSAGNSGGYTF | TGTGCCAGCAGTGCTGGGAATTCTGGTGGCTACACCTTC
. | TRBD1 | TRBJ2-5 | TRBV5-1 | CASSPFTGGATETQYF | TGCGCCAGCAGCCCATTCACAGGGGGCGCGACGGAGACCCAGTACTTC
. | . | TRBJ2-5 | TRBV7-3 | CASSLSGGGRQETQYF | TGTGCCAGCAGCTTAAGCGGCGGGGGCCGACAAGAGACCCAGTACTTC
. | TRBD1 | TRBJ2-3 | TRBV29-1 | CSVQTGLDTQYF | TGCAGCGTTCAGACAGGGTTGGATACGCAGTATTTT
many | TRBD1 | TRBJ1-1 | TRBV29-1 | CSVEDQGERGAEAFF | TGCAGCGTTGAAGATCAGGGGGAGCGCGGCGCTGAAGCTTTCTTT
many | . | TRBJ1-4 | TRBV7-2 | CASRSDATNEKLFF | TGTGCCAGCAGATCGGATGCAACTAATGAAAAACTGTTTTTT
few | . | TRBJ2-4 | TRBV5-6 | CASSLWTVQREAKNIQYF | TGTGCCAGCAGCCTTTGGACAGTTCAGCGCGAGGCCAAAAACATTCAGTACTTC
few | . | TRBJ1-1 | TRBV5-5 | CASSLVAATEAFF | TGTGCCAGCAGCTTGGTGGCAGCCACTGAAGCTTTCTTT
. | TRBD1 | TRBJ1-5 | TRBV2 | CASRDRQGVSNQPQHF | TGTGCCAGCAGGGACCGACAGGGGGTCTCCAATCAGCCCCAGCATTTT
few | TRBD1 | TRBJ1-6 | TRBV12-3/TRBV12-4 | CASSFLSGSGTGYSPLHF | TGTGCCAGCAGTTTTCTCTCCGGTTCTGGGACAGGTTATTCACCCCTCCACTTT
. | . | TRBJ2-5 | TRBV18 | CASSPGFRFQETQYF | TGTGCCAGCTCACCAGGATTCCGGTTCCAAGAGACCCAGTACTTC
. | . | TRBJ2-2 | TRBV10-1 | CASSESSFKGRKTGELFF | TGCGCCAGCAGTGAGTCGAGCTTTAAGGGGCGGAAGACCGGGGAGCTGTTTTTT
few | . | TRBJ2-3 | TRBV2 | CASSVQGYTDTQYF | TGTGCCAGCAGTGTCCAGGGATACACAGATACGCAGTATTTT
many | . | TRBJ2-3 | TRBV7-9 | CASSLNRGADTQYF | TGTGCCAGCAGCTTAAATCGAGGGGCAGATACGCAGTATTTT
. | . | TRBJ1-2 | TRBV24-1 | CATSARTGKGSYGYTF | TGTGCCACCAGTGCCCGAACAGGGAAAGGTAGCTATGGCTACACCTTC
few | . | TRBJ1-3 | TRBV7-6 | CASSQAGQYSGNTIYF | TGTGCCAGCAGCCAAGCTGGGCAATACTCTGGAAACACCATATATTTT
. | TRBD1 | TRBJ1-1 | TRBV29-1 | CSVEITGDTTEAFF | TGCAGCGTTGAAATAACAGGGGACACAACTGAAGCTTTCTTT
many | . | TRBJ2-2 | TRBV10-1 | CASSERAGELFF | TGCGCCAGCAGTGAAAGGGCAGGGGAGCTGTTTTTT
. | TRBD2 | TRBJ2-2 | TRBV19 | CASSFSGGKAGELFF | TGTGCCAGTAGTTTTAGCGGGGGGAAGGCCGGGGAGCTGTTTTTT
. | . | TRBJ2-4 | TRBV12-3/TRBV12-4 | CASSVGNIQYF | TGTGCCAGCAGTGTGGGAAACATTCAGTACTTC
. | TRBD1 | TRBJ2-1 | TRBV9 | CASRELGQGEYNEQFF | TGTGCCAGCAGAGAATTGGGACAGGGGGAATACAATGAGCAGTTCTTC
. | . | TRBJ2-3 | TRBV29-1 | CSGKAGLPIDTQYF | TGCAGCGGAAAAGCGGGTTTACCGATAGATACGCAGTATTTT
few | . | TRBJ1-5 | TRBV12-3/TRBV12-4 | CASSLSFQPQHF | TGTGCCAGCAGTTTGAGTTTTCAGCCCCAGCATTTT
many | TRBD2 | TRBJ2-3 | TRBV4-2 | CASSQDHKTSGGTDTQYF | TGTGCCAGCAGCCAAGATCATAAGACTAGCGGAGGCACAGATACGCAGTATTTT
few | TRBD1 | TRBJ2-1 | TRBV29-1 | CSVCVQWTGGNEQFF | TGCAGCGTTTGCGTTCAATGGACAGGGGGCAATGAGCAGTTCTTC